A single sample gave rise to the 10 T cell receptor beta chains below, sequenced in a study of T cells after yellow fever vaccination. Via MiXCR, TCRdb re-called the 5' RACE reads, giving one row per CDR3 protein. The sample lists about 130,000 distinct CDR3 sequences, 6.5% to 8% occurring once. The sample here was CD4+ T cells sorted from PBMCs, taken around 10 days after the first yellow fever vaccination. These receptors all come from a man aged 18 to 35 who received the YFV17D yellow fever vaccine.

The chain joins TRBV7-2 to TRBJ1-4, with TRBD1 matching 8 bases. Germline V gene data show CDR1 as SGHTA and CDR2 as FQGNSA. This CDR3 has 15 amino acids. V trimming: 5 bases; J trimming: 5 bases; junction bases outside the gene matches: 7. The CDR3 protein is CASSPRGTGNEKLFF. CDR3 nucleotides: TGTGCCAGCAGCCCGCGGGGGACAGGCAATGAAAAACTGTTTTTT.

This clonotype has a handful of counts. The chain carries TRBV12-3 or TRBV12-4 and TRBJ1-6; D unresolved. V shed 3 bases and J shed 7 bases, with 10 bases lying between them. This CDR3 is built from 14 residues. The CDR3 sequence is CASSFGPGNSPLHF. The CDR3 nucleotides are TGTGCCAGCAGTTTTGGTCCGGGGAATTCACCCCTCCACTTT.

This clonotype was seen a few times. This chain uses TRBV7-8 with TRBJ1-6; D is perhaps TRBD1 (6 bases). The V end lost 2 bases, the J end lost 7 bases, and 15 bases lay between the germline ends. The CDR3 has 16 residues. Per the germline V gene, CDR1 is SGHVS and CDR2 is FQNEAQ. CDR3 nucleotide sequence: TGTGCCAGCAGCTTATACCCCAGACAGGAAAATTCACCCCTCCACTTT. Protein product: CASSLYPRQENSPLHF. Filled out from reference TRBV7-8 and TRBJ1-6, the complete variable domain reads GAGVSQSPRYKVAKRGQDVALRCDPISGHVSLFWYQQALGQGPEFLTYFQNEAQLDKSGLPSDRFFAERPEGSVSTLKIQRTQQEDSAVYLCASSLYPRQENSPLHFGNGTRLTVT.

This clonotype was recorded many times. This chain connects TRBV7-2 to TRBJ2-1; tentative D call: TRBD1 (6 bases). Per the germline V gene, CDR1 is SGHTA and CDR2 is FQGNSA. The ends were cut back, 2 bases at V and 1 base at J, with 12 bases in the middle. The CDR3 consists of 16 residues. The CDR3 nucleotides read TGTGCCAGCAGCTTATATGGGGGCTCGTCCTACAATGAGCAGTTCTTC. It translates to CASSLYGGSSYNEQFF.

This clonotype was seen ten or more times. The gene calls are TRBV28 and TRBJ2-6; D unclear. The CDR3 is 15 amino acids. V lost 4 bases, J lost 2 bases, and 9 bases lay in between. Germline-derived CDR1 and CDR2 are MDHEN and SYDVKM. DNA for the CDR3: TGTGCCAGCAGTTCACACGATACTGGGGCCAACGTCCTGACTTTC. The encoded protein is CASSSHDTGANVLTF.

This clonotype showed up many times. This chain joins TRBV15 and TRBJ2-5; no clear D gene. Between the trimmed V and J ends, which lost 0 bases and 5 bases, there was a span of 7 bases. The germline V gene encodes CDR1 LNHNV and CDR2 YYDKDF (reference sequence). CDR3 length: 13 amino acids. Written as DNA, the CDR3 is TGTGCCACCAGCAGAGATGAGGTCGAGACCCAGTACTTC. Translating gives CATSRDEVETQYF.

V gene TRBV23-1 combines with J gene TRBJ1-6, with D tentatively TRBD1 (5 bases). TRBV23-1 is identified as an open reading frame with a role that is uncertain. The CDR3 runs 15 residues. Trimming cost V 0 bases and J 3 bases, with 6 bases left between them. CDR3: CASSQSDNYNSPLHF. The CDR3 DNA reads TGCGCCAGCAGTCAATCGGACAACTATAATTCACCCCTCCACTTT.

On this clonotype: A single base separates this from a much larger clone, so it may be a read error. The chain couples TRBV7-3 to TRBJ2-3; a weak D match, TRBD1 (5 bases). This CDR3 is built from 15 residues. Looked up from germline, CDR1 is SGHTA and CDR2 is FQGTGA. The CDR3: CASSWGPAPTDMQYF. The CDR3 coding sequence is TGTGCCAGCAGCTGGGGCCCTGCGCCCACAGATATGCAGTATTTT.

This clonotype showed up many times. CDR3 residues: CASSFRDTVYGYTF. CDR3 coding DNA: TGTGCCAGCAGTTTTAGGGACACGGTCTATGGCTACACCTTC. The chain links TRBV27 to TRBJ1-2, with D tentatively TRBD1 (6 bases). The V end lost 3 bases, the J end lost 4 bases, and 12 bases lay between the germline ends. The CDR3 runs 14 residues. Germline V CDR1 and CDR2: MNHEY, SMNVEV (reference sequence).

For this clonotype: A single base separates this from a much larger clone, so it may be a read error. The chain links TRBV28 to TRBJ2-4; D is undetermined. Per germline, CDR1 MDHEN and CDR2 SYDVKM. The CDR3 is 18 residues long. Trimming removed 7 bases from V and 2 bases from J, with 24 bases in between. CDR3 nucleotides: TGTGCCAGCACTATCTCTTTTTTTAGTGGCTCATCCAAAAACATTCAGTACTTC. It encodes CASTISFFSGSSKNIQYF.